This T cell receptor (beta chain) was recovered during a study of blood T cells in healthy people across ages. Ranging in age from about 6 to 100, the donors were healthy Caucasian individuals from Russia. Total RNA extracted from each sample amounted to at least 5 micrograms. PCR was performed a second time for roughly 7 to 12 cycles using a sample-barcoded 5' primer and a J-beta primer mix. From each sample, at least 2.5 million paired-end reads containing CDR3 were obtained. TCRdb independently ran MiXCR on the 5' RACE reads; one entry per CDR3 protein. The data show about 2 million distinct CDR3 sequences, with about 49% seen just once and over 2% held by the top ten. CDR3 length: 13 residues. Germline V gene lookup returns CDR1 MGHDK and CDR2 SYGVNS. V was trimmed by 6 bases and J by 5 bases, leaving 11 bases between them.

The TCR was taken from a woman in her thirties or forties in good health. The chain employs TRBV25-1 and TRBJ1-5; TRBD1 is a possible D gene (6 bases). Sequencing was performed on blood. The DNA for the CDR3 is TGTGCCAGCAGACGGGACAACTATCAGCCCCAGCATTTT. Translation gives CASRRDNYQPQHF.